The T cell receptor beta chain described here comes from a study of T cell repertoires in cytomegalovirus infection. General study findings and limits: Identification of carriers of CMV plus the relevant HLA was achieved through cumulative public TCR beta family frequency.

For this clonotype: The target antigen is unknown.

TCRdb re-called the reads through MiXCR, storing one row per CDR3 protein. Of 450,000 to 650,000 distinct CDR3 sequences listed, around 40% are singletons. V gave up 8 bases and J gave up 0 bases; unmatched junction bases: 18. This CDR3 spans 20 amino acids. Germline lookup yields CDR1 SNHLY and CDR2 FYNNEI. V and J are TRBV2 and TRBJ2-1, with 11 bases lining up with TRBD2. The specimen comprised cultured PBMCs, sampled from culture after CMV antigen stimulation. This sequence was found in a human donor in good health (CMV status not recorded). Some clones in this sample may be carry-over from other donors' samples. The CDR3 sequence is CASRAGATSGGSSSYNEQFF. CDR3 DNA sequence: TGTGCCAGCCGAGCAGGTGCCACTAGCGGGGGTTCGAGCTCCTACAATGAGCAGTTCTTC.